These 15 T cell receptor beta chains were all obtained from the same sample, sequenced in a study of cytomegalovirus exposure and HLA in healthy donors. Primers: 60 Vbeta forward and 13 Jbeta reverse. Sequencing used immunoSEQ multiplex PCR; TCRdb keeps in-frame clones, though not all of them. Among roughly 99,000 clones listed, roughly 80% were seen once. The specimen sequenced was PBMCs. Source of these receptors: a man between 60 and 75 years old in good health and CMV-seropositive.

CDR3 loop: CASSYSTGGQTQYF. CDR3 nucleotides: TGTGCCAGCAGTTACTCGACGGGGGGTCAGACCCAGTACTTC. This chain links TRBV6-6 with TRBJ2-5; TRBD2 agrees at 7 bases. CDR3 size: 14 residues. Germline trimming cut 0 bases from V and 6 bases from J; bases unmatched to any gene: 4. CDR1 and CDR2 (germline): MNHNY, SVGAGI (reference sequence).

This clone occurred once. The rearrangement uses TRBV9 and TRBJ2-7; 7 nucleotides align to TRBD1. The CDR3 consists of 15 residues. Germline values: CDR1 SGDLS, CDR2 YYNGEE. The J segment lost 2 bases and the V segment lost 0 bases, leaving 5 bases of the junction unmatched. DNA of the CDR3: TGTGCCAGCAGCGTAGGTGCAGGGGGTACCTACGAGCAGTACTTC. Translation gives CASSVGAGGTYEQYF.

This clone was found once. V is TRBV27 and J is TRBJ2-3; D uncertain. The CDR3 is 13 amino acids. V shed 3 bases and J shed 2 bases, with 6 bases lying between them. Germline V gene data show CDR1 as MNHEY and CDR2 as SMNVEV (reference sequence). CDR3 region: CASSLGHTDTQYF. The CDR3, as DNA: TGTGCCAGCAGTTTGGGCCACACAGATACGCAGTATTTT.

The CDR3 DNA sequence: TGTGCCAGCAGCAGACAGGGCAATCAGCCCCAGCATTTT. Translation: CASSRQGNQPQHF. The chain is built from TRBV7-6 and TRBJ1-5; TRBD1 might be the D (6 bases). The CDR3 spans 13 residues. Per the germline V gene, CDR1 is SGHVS and CDR2 is FNYEAQ. V was clipped by 5 bases and J by 2 bases, with 7 bases between them.

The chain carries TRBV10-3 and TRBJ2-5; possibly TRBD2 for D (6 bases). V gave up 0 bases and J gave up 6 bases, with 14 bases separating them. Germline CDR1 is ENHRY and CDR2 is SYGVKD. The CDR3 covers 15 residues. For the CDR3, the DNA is TGTGCCATCAGTGAGTCAGGAGGGATGGCGAAGACCCAGTACTTC. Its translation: CAISESGGMAKTQYF.

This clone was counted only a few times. CDR3 protein: CASTPPGQNNQPQHF. CDR3 bases: TGTGCCAGCACCCCTCCGGGACAAAACAATCAGCCCCAGCATTTT. V is TRBV6-1 and J is TRBJ1-5; D may be TRBD1 (6 bases). CDR1 MNHNS and CDR2 SASEGT come from the germline V gene. The CDR3 is 15 residues long. V lost 7 bases and J lost 3, with 16 bases in between.

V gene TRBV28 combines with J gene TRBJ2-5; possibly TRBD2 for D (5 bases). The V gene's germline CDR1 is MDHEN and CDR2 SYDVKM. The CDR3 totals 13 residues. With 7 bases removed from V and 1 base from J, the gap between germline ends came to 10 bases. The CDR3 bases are TGTGCCAGCAAACCGACTACCCAAGAGACCCAGTACTTC. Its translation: CASKPTTQETQYF.

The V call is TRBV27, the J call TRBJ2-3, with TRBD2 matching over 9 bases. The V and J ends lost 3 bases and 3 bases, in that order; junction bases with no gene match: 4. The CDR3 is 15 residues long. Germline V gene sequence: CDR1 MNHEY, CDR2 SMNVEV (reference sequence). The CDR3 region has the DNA TGTGCCAGCAGTTTGGGTAGCGGGGGTACAGATACGCAGTATTTT. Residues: CASSLGSGGTDTQYF.

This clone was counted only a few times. CDR3: CAISGGTGEQGFNQPQHF. The DNA of the CDR3 is TGTGCCATCAGTGGAGGGACAGGGGAACAAGGATTCAATCAGCCCCAGCATTTT. The chain couples TRBV10-3 to TRBJ1-5, with 10 nucleotides matching TRBD1. From germline, CDR1 is ENHRY and CDR2 SYGVKD. The CDR3 totals 18 residues. J lost 3 bases, V lost 4 bases, and 12 bases had no gene match.

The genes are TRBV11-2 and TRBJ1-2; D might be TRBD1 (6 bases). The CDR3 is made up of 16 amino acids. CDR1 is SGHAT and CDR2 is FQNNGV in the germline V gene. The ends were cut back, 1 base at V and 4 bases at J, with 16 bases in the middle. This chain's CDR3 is CASSLAPTGPFYGYTF. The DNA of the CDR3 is TGTGCCAGCAGCTTAGCCCCGACAGGACCGTTCTATGGCTACACCTTC.

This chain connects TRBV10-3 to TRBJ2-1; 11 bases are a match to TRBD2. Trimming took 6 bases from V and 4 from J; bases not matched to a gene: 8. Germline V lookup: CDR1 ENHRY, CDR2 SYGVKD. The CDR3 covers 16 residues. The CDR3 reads CAISTVLAGGYNEQFF. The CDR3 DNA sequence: TGTGCCATCAGCACCGTCCTAGCGGGGGGTTACAATGAGCAGTTCTTC.

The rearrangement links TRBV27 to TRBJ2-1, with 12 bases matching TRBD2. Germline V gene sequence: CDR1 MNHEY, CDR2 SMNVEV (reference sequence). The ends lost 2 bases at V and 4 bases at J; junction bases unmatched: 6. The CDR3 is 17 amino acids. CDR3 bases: TGTGCCAGCAGTTTAGGGCCTAGCGGGGGGGTATACAATGAGCAGTTCTTC. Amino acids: CASSLGPSGGVYNEQFF.

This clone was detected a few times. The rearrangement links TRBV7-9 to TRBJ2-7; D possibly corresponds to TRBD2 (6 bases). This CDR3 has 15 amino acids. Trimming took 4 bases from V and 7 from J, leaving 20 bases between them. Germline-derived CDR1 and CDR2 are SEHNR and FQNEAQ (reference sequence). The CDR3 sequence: CASSSAGLPSVEQYF. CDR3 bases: TGTGCCAGCAGCTCTGCGGGACTTCCTAGTGTGGAGCAGTACTTC.

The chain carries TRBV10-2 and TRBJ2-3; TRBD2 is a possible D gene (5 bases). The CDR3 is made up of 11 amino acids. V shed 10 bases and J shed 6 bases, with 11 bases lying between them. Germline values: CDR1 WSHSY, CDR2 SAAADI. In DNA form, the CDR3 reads TGCGCCACCAGCCGCGGGGATACGCAGTATTTT. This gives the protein CATSRGDTQYF.

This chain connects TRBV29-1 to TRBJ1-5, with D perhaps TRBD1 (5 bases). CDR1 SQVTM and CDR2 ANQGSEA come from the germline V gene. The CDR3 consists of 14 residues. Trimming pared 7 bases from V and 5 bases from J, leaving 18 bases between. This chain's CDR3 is CSGPRGGSDQPQHF. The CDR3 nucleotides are TGCAGCGGCCCGAGGGGAGGGTCTGATCAGCCCCAGCATTTT.